These 14 T cell receptor beta chains share one sample of origin, sequenced in a study of OX40 agonist ivuxolimab in advanced cancers. Using immunoSEQ multiplex PCR, the repertoire was profiled, and TCRdb retains in-frame clones only, with some absent. This table holds over 55,000 clones, around 90% found once. Sample: CD4+ or CD8+ T cells sorted from blood, taken in a trial of the OX40 agonist ivuxolimab. Receptors originate from an adult with an advanced solid tumor such as melanoma, head and neck, liver or kidney cancer.

The gene calls are TRBV6-5 and TRBJ2-5; perhaps TRBD1 as D (6 bases). Trimming took 6 bases from V and 5 from J, leaving 10 bases between them. This CDR3 region has 12 residues. The germline V gene has CDR1 MNHEY and CDR2 SVGAGI. The DNA for the CDR3 is TGTGCCAGCAGACAGGGCGCGGAGACCCAGTACTTC. Amino acids: CASRQGAETQYF.

This clone came up a few times. The J gene is TRBJ1-5, the V gene TRBV28; no reliable D call. Per germline, CDR1 MDHEN and CDR2 SYDVKM. The V end lost 7 bases, the J end lost 0 bases, and 13 bases lay between the germline ends. The CDR3 has 15 amino acids. The CDR3 bases are TGTGCCAGCAAACTTAGATCGGATAGCAATCAGCCCCAGCATTTT. Translating gives CASKLRSDSNQPQHF.

This clone was seen just once. This chain links TRBV11-2 with TRBJ2-1; 7 bases are a match to TRBD1. Unmatched junction bases numbered 17, after V lost 4 bases and J lost 8 bases. Germline values: CDR1 SGHAT, CDR2 FQNNGV. CDR3 size: 17 residues. The DNA for the CDR3 is TGTGCCAGCAGCTCCCTTGGGACAGCAAGCCCCTCCGATGAGCAGTTCTTC. This encodes CASSSLGTASPSDEQFF.

The V gene is TRBV27, the J gene TRBJ2-3; D unresolved. Germline V gene lookup returns CDR1 MNHEY and CDR2 SMNVEV (reference sequence). V shed 2 bases and J shed 2 bases, with 29 bases lying between them. The CDR3 runs 21 residues. CDR3: CASSLRFPGTAPRNLTDTQYF. CDR3 nucleotide sequence: TGTGCCAGCAGTTTAAGGTTCCCCGGCACGGCCCCGCGAAACCTCACAGATACGCAGTATTTT.

This sequence joins TRBV7-9 and TRBJ1-4; TRBD1 matches 8 bases. V shed 8 bases and J 7 bases; nucleotides not matched to a gene: 6. Germline-derived CDR1 and CDR2 are SEHNR and FQNEAQ (reference sequence). The CDR3 extends over 13 amino acids. The CDR3 here is CASGGQAGEKLFF. CDR3 DNA sequence: TGTGCCAGCGGGGGACAGGCGGGTGAAAAACTGTTTTTT. Full variable domain (outside the CDR3, taken from reference TRBV7-9 and TRBJ1-4): DTGVSQNPRHKITKRGQNVTFRCDPISEHNRLYWYRQTLGQGPEFLTYFQNEAQLEKSRLLSDRFSAERPKGSFSTLEIQRTEQGDSAMYLCASGGQAGEKLFFGSGTQLSVL.

The chain links TRBV4-3 to TRBJ1-3; D gene ambiguous. The CDR3 is made up of 15 amino acids. The ends were cut back, 0 bases at V and 3 bases at J, with 9 bases in the middle. Germline V gene data show CDR1 as LGHNA and CDR2 as YSLEER. The chain's CDR3 is CASSQDWADGNTIYF. Here the CDR3 DNA reads TGCGCCAGCAGCCAAGATTGGGCTGATGGAAACACCATATATTTT.

The chain joins TRBV5-6 to TRBJ2-7; the D is unclear. Germline V CDR1 and CDR2: SGHDT, YYEEEE. V lost 0 bases to trimming and J lost 3 bases, with 16 bases between them. The CDR3 consists of 16 residues. DNA of the CDR3: TGTGCCAGCAGCTTGGGGCGACACCTATTGGGCTACGAGCAGTACGTC. This sequence encodes CASSLGRHLLGYEQYV.

V usage is TRBV10-3 and J usage is TRBJ2-1; D perhaps matches TRBD2 (6 bases). Trimming pared 2 bases from V and 10 bases from J, leaving 18 bases between. CDR1 is ENHRY, CDR2 SYGVKD, per germline. The CDR3 spans 15 residues. DNA of the CDR3: TGTGCCATCAGTGAGCCCCCCCTATACGCGGGGGAGCAGTTCTTC. Translated, it gives CAISEPPLYAGEQFF.

This clone occurred once. The chain employs TRBV4-1 and TRBJ1-1; no reliable D call. CDR1 is MGHRA, CDR2 YSYEKL, per germline. The CDR3 spans 17 residues. V lost 0 bases to trimming and J lost 2 bases, with 16 bases between them. CDR3 sequence (DNA): TGCGCCAGCAGCCAAGATCAGGTTATTAAGCTAAACACTGAAGCTTTCTTT. Translating it yields CASSQDQVIKLNTEAFF.

V gene TRBV6-1 combines with J gene TRBJ2-7; no firm D call. Germline assignment: CDR1 MNHNS and CDR2 SASEGT. The CDR3 has 12 residues. V shed 5 bases and J shed 1 base, with 6 bases lying between them. The DNA of the CDR3 is TGTGCCAGCAGTAGTTTTTCCTACGAGCAGTACTTC. Its protein product is CASSSFSYEQYF.

This rearrangement joins TRBV5-6 to TRBJ2-7; D unresolved. CDR3 length: 14 amino acids. Germline V lookup: CDR1 SGHDT, CDR2 YYEEEE. The germline V and J ends were trimmed by 0 bases and 2 bases, with 9 bases remaining between them. This CDR3 reads CASSLVRQPYEQYV. Here the CDR3 DNA reads TGTGCCAGCAGCTTGGTGAGGCAGCCCTACGAGCAGTACGTC.

This clone was recorded once. This rearrangement joins TRBV7-6 to TRBJ1-5; D perhaps matches TRBD1 (5 bases). Trimming stripped 1 base from V and 6 bases from J, with 13 bases between. This CDR3 is 15 amino acids long. Germline V gene lookup returns CDR1 SGHVS and CDR2 FNYEAQ. The CDR3 DNA is TGTGCCAGCAGCTTAGAGGCCAGCGGGGGTCAGCCCCAGCATTTT. It encodes CASSLEASGGQPQHF.

This chain joins TRBV25-1 and TRBJ1-2, with 9 positions matching TRBD1. V trimming: 3 bases; J trimming: 4 bases; junction bases outside the gene matches: 9. The CDR3 has 16 amino acids. The germline V gene has CDR1 MGHDK and CDR2 SYGVNS. For the CDR3, the DNA is TGTGCCAGCAGTGATCCCGGGACAGGGTTTGGCTATGGCTACACCTTC. Amino acids: CASSDPGTGFGYGYTF.

The chain uses TRBV4-1 and TRBJ2-7, with TRBD2 identical over 11 bases. V shed 1 base, J shed 4 bases, and the junction held 3 bases outside the gene matches. The CDR3 contains 15 residues. Germline CDR1 MGHRA, CDR2 YSYEKL. The CDR3 nucleotides are TGCGCCAGCAGCCAAGGTCTAGCGGGAGGTTACGAGCAGTACTTC. Amino acids: CASSQGLAGGYEQYF.